This entry lists 4 T cell receptor beta chains sequenced from one sample in a study of blood T cell repertoires in COVID-19. The method was immunoSEQ multiplex PCR; TCRdb's version includes in-frame clones alone and lacks a portion of them. In the table there are some 270,000 clones, more than 65% of which are singletons. The source material was peripheral blood. These receptors all come from a person aged 70 to 85 with COVID-19, enrolled during active disease.

The chain employs TRBV2 and TRBJ1-1, with D tentatively TRBD1 (6 bases). The CDR3 loop spans 13 amino acids. V was trimmed by 6 bases and J by 4 bases, leaving 12 bases between them. The germline gives CDR1 SNHLY, CDR2 FYNNEI. CDR3 region: CASRGGRGTEAFF. CDR3 sequence (DNA): TGTGCCAGCAGGGGGGGGCGAGGCACTGAAGCTTTCTTT.

The rearrangement uses TRBV7-9 and TRBJ2-3; 10 nucleotides match TRBD2. The J segment lost 2 bases and the V segment lost 2 bases, leaving 10 bases of the junction unmatched. The germline V gene has CDR1 SEHNR and CDR2 FQNEAQ (reference sequence). The CDR3 length is 18 residues. CDR3 in DNA: TGTGCCAGCAGCTTAATCGGAGCGGGAGGGCCTCACACAGATACGCAGTATTTT. Translation gives CASSLIGAGGPHTDTQYF.

The count of this clone is one. The chain links TRBV29-1 to TRBJ2-4; weak D call: TRBD1 (6 bases). CDR1 and CDR2 (germline): SQVTM, ANQGSEA. The CDR3 loop spans 12 amino acids. V gave up 2 bases and J gave up 7 bases, with 9 bases separating them. CDR3 sequence reads: CSVEITGNIQYF. The CDR3 DNA is TGCAGCGTTGAAATAACAGGGAACATTCAGTACTTC.

The gene calls are TRBV29-1 and TRBJ2-7; D perhaps matches TRBD1 (5 bases). Deletions cut 1 base from V and 3 bases from J, with 10 bases between. There are 13 residues in the CDR3. Germline V gives CDR1 SQVTM, CDR2 ANQGSEA. The DNA of the CDR3 is TGCAGCGTTGAAGGACAGCGACACTACGAGCAGTACTTC. Amino acid sequence: CSVEGQRHYEQYF.